This record covers a single T cell receptor beta chain. Its antigen remains unidentified. Base-call qualities are not available, and no considerably larger clone is one nucleotide away. This entry is derived from a study of control samples from healthy donors and cancer patients (dated by TCRdb to about 2020). There are 13 amino acids in the CDR3, from cysteine to phenylalanine inclusive. Of all the DNA, just the CDR3 is kept, 39 bases in frame from base 1. The germline V gene specifies SGHRS as CDR1 and YFSETQ as CDR2. V gives up 4 bases and J gives up 6 bases, and the segment between their germline ends measures 10 bases. The library was generated by the immunoSEQ multiplex PCR assay. The immuneACCESS repertoire file appears here via TCRdb, limited to in-frame rearrangements. These files lack a portion of the clones; in checked studies, under half of the deficit traces to unresolved V genes, and the cause of the others is not known. The sample table lists around 120,000 clones, approximately 90% of them with a count of one. Clones ranked in the top ten supply less than 3% of the sample.

Sequenced: blood. The V and J genes are TRBV5-1 and TRBJ1-4, with the D gene too uncertain to name. This receptor was taken from a woman between 70 and 85 years old in good health. The CDR3 has the sequence CASSLGSDEKLFF. The nucleotides read TGCGCCAGCAGCCTCGGTTCCGATGAAAAACTGTTTTTT.